The 20 T cell receptor beta chains listed next were all sequenced from one sample in a study of shared clonotypes between healthy human individuals. Assay used: immunoSEQ multiplex PCR; TCRdb lists only in-frame clones, some missing. The sample records about 2 million clones, 90% to 95% being singletons. Sequenced: naive CD4+ T cells sorted from blood. Subset indicated: CD45RA+ positively selected. The receptor source for this set is a man younger than 35 in good health.

CDR3 sequence reads: CASRKTGQHYGYTF. CDR3 nucleotide sequence: TGTGCCAGCAGAAAGACAGGTCAACATTATGGCTACACCTTC. The chain couples TRBV28 to TRBJ1-2; maybe TRBD1 (6 bases). With 6 bases removed from V and 5 bases from J, the gap between germline ends came to 16 bases. Germline loops: CDR1 MDHEN, CDR2 SYDVKM. The CDR3 runs to 14 residues.

This chain joins TRBV6-1 and TRBJ1-6; 9 nucleotides line up with TRBD1. Per germline, CDR1 MNHNS and CDR2 SASEGT. This CDR3 spans 15 amino acids. V gave up 2 bases and J gave up 9 bases; unmatched junction bases: 5. CDR3 in amino acids: CASSELTGGTSPLHF. Written as DNA, the CDR3 is TGTGCCAGCAGTGAACTGACAGGGGGGACTTCACCCCTCCACTTT.

Notes on this clone: This may be a read error, as it is one base from a much larger clone. The chain couples TRBV18 to TRBJ1-3; 7 bases fit TRBD1. V shed 6 bases and J 2 bases; nucleotides not matched to a gene: 10. The V gene's germline CDR1 is KGHSH and CDR2 LQKENI. The CDR3 spans 16 residues. The DNA of the CDR3 is TGTGCCAGCTCCAGGGGAGGGGGCACCGCTGGAAACACCATATATTTT. Its protein is CASSRGGGTAGNTIYF.

This chain uses TRBV11-2 with TRBJ1-1; tentative D call: TRBD1 (6 bases). The CDR3 runs 16 residues. Deletions cut 5 bases from V and 3 bases from J, with 19 bases between. Germline V CDR1 and CDR2: SGHAT, FQNNGV. DNA of the CDR3: TGTGCCAGCAGCCCGCGGGGGGGCTTATTGGACACTGAAGCTTTCTTT. It yields the protein CASSPRGGLLDTEAFF.

The gene calls are TRBV6-6 and TRBJ2-7; D is perhaps TRBD2 (5 bases). The ends were cut back, 2 bases at V and 6 bases at J, with 11 bases in the middle. The germline V gene encodes CDR1 MNHNY and CDR2 SVGAGI (reference sequence). The CDR3 runs to 13 residues. This CDR3 is CASSYGSGSEQYF. As DNA, the CDR3 is TGTGCCAGCAGTTACGGGTCGGGGTCCGAGCAGTACTTC.

The CDR3 sequence: CASSGLGFRGNTGELFF. DNA for the CDR3: TGTGCCAGCAGCGGATTAGGGTTTAGAGGGAACACCGGGGAGCTGTTTTTT. The V call is TRBV5-5, the J call TRBJ2-2; D gene unclear. Trimming stripped 4 bases from V and 1 base from J, with 17 bases between. This CDR3 spans 17 amino acids. Germline V lookup: CDR1 SGHKS, CDR2 YYEKEE (reference sequence).

A note on this clone: Additional DNA sequences in this sample encode the identical CDR3. V is TRBV6-5 and J is TRBJ1-1; D gene uncertain. The germline V and J ends were trimmed by 0 bases and 0 bases, with 5 bases remaining between them. Germline values: CDR1 MNHEY, CDR2 SVGAGI. The CDR3 has 14 residues. CDR3 sequence: CASSYSPLNTEAFF. As DNA, the CDR3 is TGTGCCAGCAGTTACTCGCCCCTGAACACTGAAGCTTTCTTT.

The chain couples TRBV6-1 to TRBJ2-5; D is unclear. V dropped 1 base and J dropped 11 bases, with 17 bases sitting between them. In germline, CDR1 is MNHNS, CDR2 SASEGT. The CDR3 is 14 residues long. As DNA, the CDR3 is TGTGCCAGCAGTGAAGTGGTGGATACGCGGAGTCAGTACTTC. Translated, it gives CASSEVVDTRSQYF.

The gene calls are TRBV7-9 and TRBJ1-6; TRBD1 aligns across 7 bases. The CDR3 contains 15 residues. With V trimmed by 5 bases and J by 6 bases, 7 bases remained unmatched. Germline CDR1 is SEHNR and CDR2 is FQNEAQ (reference sequence). CDR3: CASSPEQGINSPLHF. In DNA form, the CDR3 reads TGTGCCAGCAGCCCCGAACAGGGGATTAATTCACCCCTCCACTTT.

The chain has TRBV6-5 and TRBJ2-5; D remains unclear. From germline, CDR1 is MNHEY and CDR2 SVGAGI. CDR3 length: 14 amino acids. V shed 0 bases and J shed 1 base, with 6 bases lying between them. The CDR3 here is CASSYSAAQETQYF. The CDR3 DNA is TGTGCCAGCAGTTACTCTGCGGCCCAAGAGACCCAGTACTTC.

This clone was seen just once. The chain combines TRBV5-6 with TRBJ1-1; D is ambiguous. Germline CDR1 is SGHDT and CDR2 is YYEEEE. There are 15 residues in the CDR3. The ends were cut back, 2 bases at V and 0 bases at J, with 11 bases in the middle. CDR3 in DNA: TGTGCCAGCAGCTTCGTCGGGCAGTTGAACACTGAAGCTTTCTTT. As protein: CASSFVGQLNTEAFF.

DNA for the CDR3: TGCAGCGTTGAAAGACAGGGGGCGAACACTGAAGCTTTCTTT. Its translation: CSVERQGANTEAFF. This chain connects TRBV29-1 to TRBJ1-1; 10 bases map to TRBD1. The CDR3 is 14 residues long. With V trimmed by 2 bases and J by 1 base, 1 base remained unmatched. Per germline, CDR1 SQVTM and CDR2 ANQGSEA.

The chain recombines TRBV19 with TRBJ1-3; the D gene is possibly TRBD1 (6 bases). Looked up from germline, CDR1 is LNHDA and CDR2 is SQIVND (reference sequence). Trimming removed 6 bases at V and 0 bases at J, with 12 bases between. The CDR3 totals 15 residues. CDR3 bases: TGTGCCAGTAGGGGGACACGCAACTCTGGAAACACCATATATTTT. Protein sequence: CASRGTRNSGNTIYF.

In regard to this clone: It may be a read error: a sequence one base away is much more abundant. This rearrangement joins TRBV14 to TRBJ2-1; 12 bases match TRBD2. Germline CDR1 is SGHDN and CDR2 is FVKESK. CDR3 length: 16 amino acids. The junction had 9 bases not matched to a gene; V was cut back by 6 bases and J by 6 bases. CDR3 sequence reads: CASRQTETSGSNEQFF. For the CDR3, the DNA is TGTGCCAGCAGGCAAACAGAGACTAGCGGGAGCAATGAGCAGTTCTTC. The whole variable domain, filled in from reference TRBV14 and TRBJ2-1, reads EAGVTQFPSHSVIEKGQTVTLRCDPISGHDNLYWYRRVMGKEIKFLLHFVKESKQDESGMPNNRFLAERTGGTYSTLKVQPAELEDSGVYFCASRQTETSGSNEQFFGPGTRLTVL.

CDR3 loop: CASSPPGRGDYEQYF. The CDR3 DNA sequence: TGTGCCAGCTCACCACCGGGACGGGGGGACTACGAGCAGTACTTC. This chain joins TRBV18 and TRBJ2-7; 7 bases align to TRBD2. Looked up from germline, CDR1 is KGHSH and CDR2 is LQKENI. The CDR3 sequence is 15 residues long. V dropped 0 bases and J dropped 3; count of bases not matched to a gene: 5.

J is TRBJ1-2 and V is TRBV6-5; D unresolved. Germline CDR1 and CDR2: MNHEY and SVGAGI. V gave up 6 bases and J gave up 7 bases, with 9 bases separating them. The CDR3 is made up of 11 amino acids. CDR3 DNA sequence: TGTGCCAGCAGAGATGGTCCTGGCTACACCTTC. Protein: CASRDGPGYTF.

This chain uses TRBV25-1 with TRBJ2-3; 7 bases align to TRBD1. The V gene's germline CDR1 is MGHDK and CDR2 SYGVNS. V was clipped by 10 bases and J by 2 bases; unmatched bases: 3. The CDR3 sequence is 12 residues long. The CDR3 coding sequence is TGTGCCACAGGGGGAGCCACAGATACGCAGTATTTT. Translating it yields CATGGATDTQYF.

The gene calls are TRBV6-5 and TRBJ1-2; D is uncertain. The CDR3 is made up of 14 amino acids. Trimming took off 5 bases at V and 6 bases at J, with 16 bases between the two ends. Germline assignment: CDR1 MNHEY and CDR2 SVGAGI. In DNA form, the CDR3 reads TGTGCCAGCAGTAAGTCGGAGAGGCTCAATGGCTACACCTTC. Translated: CASSKSERLNGYTF.

The chain uses TRBV18 and TRBJ1-5; D unresolved. V lost 6 bases, J lost 0 bases, and 12 bases lay in between. The CDR3 has 15 residues. Germline values: CDR1 KGHSH, CDR2 LQKENI. The CDR3 reads CASSTTGYSNQPQHF. The CDR3 region has the DNA TGTGCCAGCTCCACCACCGGATATAGCAATCAGCCCCAGCATTTT.

This sequence joins TRBV15 and TRBJ2-1, with 8 bases identical to TRBD1. The CDR3 totals 15 residues. Germline V gene data show CDR1 as LNHNV and CDR2 as YYDKDF (reference sequence). With 6 bases clipped from V and 1 base from J, the junction kept 5 bases outside the gene matches. CDR3 amino acids: CATRSQGASYNEQFF. The CDR3 coding sequence is TGTGCCACCAGATCCCAGGGGGCGTCCTACAATGAGCAGTTCTTC.